The clone carrying this TCR beta chain was recorded a few times. Its antigen is not identified. The data are from a study of blood T cells in healthy people across ages. Study summary: About one barcoded beta molecule per two T cells came from capture by template switching. Study findings and constraints: Higher diversity and more naive CD4+ cells were features of long-lived donors, compared to aged donors.

A second about 7 to 11 cycle PCR used barcoded and J-beta primers. MiXCR, run by TCRdb on the 5' RACE reads, gives a single entry per CDR3 protein. The sample gives approximately 1.5 million distinct CDR3 sequences, less than 45% of which show up once; just over 4% is in the top ten. The receptor was derived from a woman under 30 in good health. The specimen sequenced was blood.

The CDR3 DNA sequence: TGTGCCAGCAGCCCCGTGGGTCCGAATCAGCCCCAGCATTTT. It is translated as CASSPVGPNQPQHF. The chain couples TRBV3-1 to TRBJ1-5; D unclear. CDR1 is LGHDT, CDR2 YNNKEL, per germline (reference sequence). This CDR3 contains 14 residues. V shed 4 bases and J shed 4 bases, with 11 bases lying between them.